This T cell receptor beta chain was obtained from a study of patients and donors after allogeneic stem cell transplantation. TCRdb passed the RT-PCR reads through MiXCR, listing each CDR3 protein once. This table holds roughly 2,000 distinct CDR3 sequences, more than 13% found once. Germline V gene data show CDR1 as DFQATT and CDR2 as SNEGSKA (reference sequence). The CDR3 runs to 14 residues. The V gene end was trimmed by 6 bases and the J gene end by 5 bases; junction bases not matched to a gene: 10. This chain links TRBV20-1 with TRBJ1-5, with 7 nucleotides matching TRBD1. Sequenced input: blood, either unsorted or a sorted T cell fraction (not recorded which). The receptor comes from a human donor who was either an allogeneic HSCT recipient or a stem cell or donor lymphocyte infusion donor (not recorded which). It is not recorded whose cells these are; they may come from a transplant donor. CDR3: CSARDSGSHQPQHF. CDR3 DNA: TGCAGTGCCCGGGACAGCGGATCACATCAGCCCCAGCATTTT.